This entry lists 5 T cell receptor beta chains sequenced from one sample in a study of T cells in Graves' hyperthyroidism and ophthalmopathy (dated by TCRdb to about 2019). Receptor amplification or capture employed multiplex PCR. Reads for this sample came from an Illumina HiSeq 2000. The TCR beta CDR3 regions were amplified from the RNA transcripts. A first-round RT-PCR of the TCR CDR3 used the HTBI primer set with the Qiagen OneStep RT-PCR kit. TCRdb applied fastp at Q25 and MiXCR to the public reads, then kept only in-frame beta chains. Each CDR3 protein appears once, grouped with its most common genes and DNA. The table for this sample lists approximately 600,000 distinct CDR3 sequences; more than 13% of them were counted only once. More than 6% of the sample lies in the top ten. Specimen: blood. These receptors all stem from a woman aged 18-29 years with Graves' ophthalmopathy.

V and J are TRBV11-1 and TRBJ2-2; 9 nucleotides line up with TRBD2. There are 17 residues in the CDR3. Per the germline V gene, CDR1 is SGHAT and CDR2 is FQDESV (reference sequence). J was trimmed by 8 bases and V by 5 bases; bases with no gene match: 15. Here the CDR3 DNA reads TGTGCCAGCAGCCCCGGCTTGGGTAGCGGGGGCACGGGGGAGCTGTTTTTT. As protein: CASSPGLGSGGTGELFF.

This clonotype appeared many times. The rearrangement uses TRBV6-1 and TRBJ2-5, with TRBD2 matching over 8 bases. This CDR3 region has 17 residues. The V and J ends lost 5 bases and 1 base, in that order; junction bases with no gene match: 12. Per the germline V gene, CDR1 is MNHNS and CDR2 is SASEGT. The chain's CDR3 is CASSIAVGGRSQETQYF. The DNA for the CDR3 is TGTGCCAGCAGTATCGCTGTCGGCGGGAGGAGCCAAGAGACCCAGTACTTC.

The chain has TRBV13 and TRBJ2-7; 8 bases align to TRBD2. The CDR3 spans 14 residues. Trimming at V came to 3 bases and at J to 9 bases, leaving 10 bases not matched to a gene. The V gene's germline CDR1 is PRHDT and CDR2 FYEKMQ (reference sequence). DNA of the CDR3: TGTGCCAGCAGCTTTCAACTAGCGGCCCGGCGGCAGTACTTC. As protein: CASSFQLAARRQYF.

Ten or more counts support this clonotype. The chain uses TRBV30 and TRBJ1-2; D call uncertain. Trimming took off 0 bases at V and 4 bases at J, with 12 bases between the two ends. The CDR3 totals 14 residues. CDR1 is GTSNPN and CDR2 is SVGIG in the germline V gene (reference sequence). CDR3 nucleotide sequence: TGTGCCTGGAGTGTACTGGGTCTTAGCTATGGCTACACCTTC. This sequence encodes CAWSVLGLSYGYTF.

This clonotype was recorded at least ten times. The J gene is TRBJ2-2, the V gene TRBV5-1; 10 bases align to TRBD2. Germline V CDR1 and CDR2: SGHRS, YFSETQ. Trimming removed 3 bases from V and 0 bases from J; junction bases left unmatched: 5. There are 17 residues in the CDR3. DNA for the CDR3: TGCGCCAGCAGCTCTTGGACTAGCGGAACGAACACCGGGGAGCTGTTTTTT. Protein sequence: CASSSWTSGTNTGELFF.